The clone carrying this TCR beta chain was seen repeatedly, ten times or more. Its antigen is unknown. Time point here: longitudinal time-point 1 (baseline). The unsorted libraries were prepared from 2 million PBMCs (stored at -80 C). 5'RACE with 10-nucleotide random UMIs produced the cDNA. TCRdb fed the 5' RACE reads into MiXCR, producing one record per CDR3 protein. The table records approximately 53,000 distinct CDR3 sequences, roughly 10% of them present only once. This CDR3 contains 14 residues. From germline, CDR1 is SGHTA and CDR2 FQGNSA. The junction had 3 bases not matched to a gene; V was cut back by 3 bases and J by 4 bases. This entry belongs to a study of neurological immune-mediated disorders. Study findings and constraints: Private repertoires in all groups were suggested by the absence of shared CDR3 amino acid sequences among expanded clones across subjects. The greatest degree of TCR clonal expansion was observed in HTLV-1-associated myelopathy, with the lowest in multiple sclerosis, below that of healthy controls.

The sample taken for sequencing was PBMCs. The genes are TRBV7-2 and TRBJ2-3, with 8 bases lining up with TRBD2. This receptor was identified in a woman aged 40 to 55 in good health. The CDR3 DNA reads as TGTGCCAGCAGCTTCCGGGAGGGACCAGATACGCAGTATTTT. Residues: CASSFREGPDTQYF.